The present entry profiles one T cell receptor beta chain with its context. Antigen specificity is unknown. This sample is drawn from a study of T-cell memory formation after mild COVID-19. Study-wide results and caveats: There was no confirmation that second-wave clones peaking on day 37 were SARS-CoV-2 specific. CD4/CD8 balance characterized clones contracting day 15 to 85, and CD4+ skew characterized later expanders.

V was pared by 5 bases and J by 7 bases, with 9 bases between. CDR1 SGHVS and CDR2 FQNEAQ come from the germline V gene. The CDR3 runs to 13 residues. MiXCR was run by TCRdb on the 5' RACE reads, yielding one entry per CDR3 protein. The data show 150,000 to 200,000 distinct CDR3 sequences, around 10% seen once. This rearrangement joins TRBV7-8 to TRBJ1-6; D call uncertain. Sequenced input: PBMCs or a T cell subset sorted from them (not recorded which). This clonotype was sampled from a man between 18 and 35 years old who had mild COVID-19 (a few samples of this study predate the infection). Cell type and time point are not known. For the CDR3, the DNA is TGTGCCAGCAGCCCCCTCAGGAATTCACCCCTCCACTTT. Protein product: CASSPLRNSPLHF.